This T cell receptor beta chain emerged from a study of OX40 agonist ivuxolimab in advanced cancers. Whole-study findings and limits: Dosing at 0.1 to 3.0 mg/kg was accompanied by clonal expansion of CD4+ and CD8+ blood T cells by week 6. Fewer expanded clones were found on average in CD4+ than in CD8+ T cells. It was not determined which antigens were specifically recognized by the peripheral T cells that had undergone clonal expansion.

Clones were read by immunoSEQ multiplex PCR, and TCRdb kept only the in-frame ones, dropping some. This sample has under 85,000 clones; around 84% occur once, and the top ten carry less than 3%. The CDR3 is made up of 11 amino acids. CDR1 SGHTA and CDR2 FQGNSA come from the germline V gene. V lost 3 bases to trimming and J lost 3 bases, with 3 bases between them. Only a few counts were recorded for this clone. Antigen specificity is unknown. It was autoimmune disease history or systemic immunosuppression that excluded patients. The sequence came from an adult with an advanced solid tumor such as melanoma, head and neck, liver or kidney cancer. Specimen: CD4+ or CD8+ T cells sorted from blood, collected in a trial of the OX40 agonist ivuxolimab. The J gene is TRBJ2-7, the V gene TRBV7-2; D is unresolved. The CDR3 is CASSFRYEQYF. The DNA for the CDR3 is TGTGCCAGCAGCTTTCGCTACGAGCAGTACTTC. Using reference TRBV7-2 and TRBJ2-7 for the parts outside the CDR3, the full variable domain is GAGVSQSPSNKVTEKGKDVELRCDPISGHTALYWYRQSLGQGLEFLIYFQGNSAPDKSGLPSDRFSAERTGGSVSTLTIQRTQQEDSAVYLCASSFRYEQYFGPGTRLTVT.